Shown below are 15 T cell receptor beta chains from a single sample sequenced in a study of T cells in Graves' hyperthyroidism and ophthalmopathy. RNA transcripts yielded amplified TCR beta CDR3 regions. HTBI primers drove first-round RT-PCR of the TCR CDR3. TCRdb analysed the multiplex PCR reads with MiXCR anew, one entry per CDR3 protein. Here the sample spans hundreds of thousands of distinct CDR3 sequences, about 14% being singletons. The sequencing sample was made of blood. These receptors originate from a woman aged 25-40 years with Graves' hyperthyroidism.

This clonotype was counted a few times. This rearrangement joins TRBV10-3 to TRBJ1-1; possible D gene TRBD1, 5 bases. The CDR3 is 13 amino acids. CDR1 and CDR2 (germline): ENHRY, SYGVKD. V was clipped by 5 bases and J by 4 bases, with 11 bases between them. CDR3 in amino acids: CAISRAGSTEAFF. The CDR3, as DNA: TGTGCCATCAGTAGGGCAGGGTCCACTGAAGCTTTCTTT.

The V and J genes are TRBV12-3 or TRBV12-4 and TRBJ2-7; D may be TRBD1 (6 bases). The CDR3 extends over 13 amino acids. Trimming stripped 3 bases from V and 2 bases from J, with 8 bases between. In DNA form, the CDR3 reads TGTGCCAGCAGTTTTGGACAGCCCTACGAGCAGTACTTC. Protein sequence: CASSFGQPYEQYF.

This clonotype was detected once. The chain has TRBV6-2 or TRBV6-3 and TRBJ1-4; D unclear. This CDR3 has 14 amino acids. The germline V gene has CDR1 MNHEY and CDR2 SVGEGT. Trimming removed 5 bases from V and 6 bases from J, with 13 bases in between. Here the CDR3 DNA reads TGTGCCAGCAGTGACGGCGGCCTAGATGAAAAACTGTTTTTT. It is translated as CASSDGGLDEKLFF.

This clonotype was observed at least ten times. J is TRBJ2-1 and V is TRBV11-2; 9 bases agree with TRBD1. Trimming removed 4 bases from V and 7 bases from J; junction bases left unmatched: 11. This CDR3 is 16 amino acids long. Germline CDR1 and CDR2: SGHAT and FQNNGV. Here the CDR3 DNA reads TGTGCCAGCAGCTACCGCACAGGGGGCGGTCAAAATGAGCAGTTCTTC. Translating gives CASSYRTGGGQNEQFF.

The gene calls are TRBV5-1 and TRBJ2-7; 7 nucleotides agree with TRBD2. Trimming cost V 4 bases and J 2 bases; bases outside gene matches: 3. The germline gives CDR1 SGHRS, CDR2 YFSETQ. The CDR3 length is 13 residues. The CDR3 here is CASSIGTTYEQYF. CDR3 nucleotides: TGCGCCAGCAGCATTGGGACTACCTACGAGCAGTACTTC.

This clonotype showed up just a few times. The chain has TRBV7-8 and TRBJ2-1; 8 nucleotides agree with TRBD1. This CDR3 is 14 amino acids long. V lost 4 bases and J lost 8; bases outside the gene matches: 7. Germline V gives CDR1 SGHVS, CDR2 FQNEAQ. This CDR3 is CASSWDRISDEQFF. The CDR3 nucleotides are TGTGCCAGCAGCTGGGACAGGATTTCGGATGAGCAGTTCTTC.

This clonotype was detected ten times or more. V gene TRBV11-2 combines with J gene TRBJ2-3; the D gene is possibly TRBD1 (6 bases). From germline, CDR1 is SGHAT and CDR2 FQNNGV. V lost 3 bases, J lost 2 bases, and 9 bases lay in between. CDR3 size: 14 residues. CDR3: CASSFRDITDTQYF. The CDR3 DNA sequence: TGTGCCAGCAGCTTCCGGGACATCACAGATACGCAGTATTTT.

This clonotype was seen a handful of times. This chain links TRBV7-2 with TRBJ1-6; D unresolved. V gave up 3 bases and J gave up 0 bases, with 9 bases separating them. Germline CDR1 SGHTA, CDR2 FQGNSA. The CDR3 covers 16 residues. The CDR3 protein is CASSFTMSSYNSPLHF. CDR3 nucleotide sequence: TGTGCCAGCAGCTTCACCATGAGCTCCTATAATTCACCCCTCCACTTT.

There are many counts of this clonotype. The chain uses TRBV7-2 and TRBJ2-7; D is possibly TRBD2 (6 bases). The CDR3 loop spans 14 amino acids. V shed 4 bases and J shed 2 bases, with 12 bases lying between them. CDR1 and CDR2 from the germline V gene are SGHTA and FQGNSA. The CDR3 protein is CASSWDSPPYEQYF. CDR3 DNA: TGTGCCAGCAGCTGGGACTCGCCGCCCTACGAGCAGTACTTC.

This clonotype was counted many times. This sequence joins TRBV11-2 and TRBJ2-2; no clear D gene. Germline loops: CDR1 SGHAT, CDR2 FQNNGV. Trimming took 2 bases from V and 2 from J, leaving 15 bases between them. This CDR3 has 17 amino acids. The CDR3 spells CASSLLGSRVNTGELFF. The CDR3 coding sequence is TGTGCCAGCAGCTTACTCGGGTCCCGGGTTAACACCGGGGAGCTGTTTTTT.

The chain employs TRBV20-1 and TRBJ2-1, with D possibly matching TRBD2 (6 bases). V was cut by 1 base and J by 2 bases, with 12 bases left in between. The CDR3 is 15 amino acids. Germline CDR1 reads DFQATT; CDR2 reads SNEGSKA (reference sequence). CDR3 sequence reads: CSARVPGSPYNEQFF. The DNA for the CDR3 is TGCAGTGCTAGAGTTCCCGGGAGTCCCTACAATGAGCAGTTCTTC.

This clonotype was seen many times. The V gene is TRBV27, the J gene TRBJ2-7; 8 nucleotides align to TRBD1. The ends lost 6 bases at V and 0 bases at J; junction bases unmatched: 10. The CDR3 runs to 16 residues. The germline V gene has CDR1 MNHEY and CDR2 SMNVEV (reference sequence). CDR3 residues: CASSTFSGTGSYEQYF. The DNA for the CDR3 is TGTGCCAGCAGCACGTTTTCCGGGACAGGCTCCTACGAGCAGTACTTC.

This clonotype showed up many times. The rearrangement links TRBV5-1 to TRBJ2-1; a possible D gene is TRBD1 (7 bases). V lost 4 bases and J lost 1, with 18 bases in between. Germline V gene data show CDR1 as SGHRS and CDR2 as YFSETQ. This CDR3 region has 17 residues. DNA for the CDR3: TGCGCCAGCAGCCTTGGGGGGACAGAGAGGTCCTACAATGAGCAGTTCTTC. It encodes CASSLGGTERSYNEQFF.

As for this clonotype: Germline is not matched at one junction end, which may reflect a read error. This chain links TRBV6-2 or TRBV6-3 with TRBJ2-7; no reliable D call. There are 14 residues in the CDR3. CDR1 is MNHEY, CDR2 SVGEGT, per germline. CDR3 DNA: TGTGCCAGCAGTTCCCCAAAAAAGAGTTACGAGCAGTGCTTC. Protein sequence: CASSSPKKSYEQCF.

The chain couples TRBV15 to TRBJ1-1, with D perhaps matching TRBD1 (5 bases). Trimming removed 1 base at V and 0 bases at J, with 9 bases between. The CDR3 is made up of 15 amino acids. In germline, CDR1 is LNHNV, CDR2 YYDKDF (reference sequence). CDR3 sequence reads: CATSRGGGMNTEAFF. DNA for the CDR3: TGTGCCACCAGCAGAGGGGGGGGGATGAACACTGAAGCTTTCTTT.